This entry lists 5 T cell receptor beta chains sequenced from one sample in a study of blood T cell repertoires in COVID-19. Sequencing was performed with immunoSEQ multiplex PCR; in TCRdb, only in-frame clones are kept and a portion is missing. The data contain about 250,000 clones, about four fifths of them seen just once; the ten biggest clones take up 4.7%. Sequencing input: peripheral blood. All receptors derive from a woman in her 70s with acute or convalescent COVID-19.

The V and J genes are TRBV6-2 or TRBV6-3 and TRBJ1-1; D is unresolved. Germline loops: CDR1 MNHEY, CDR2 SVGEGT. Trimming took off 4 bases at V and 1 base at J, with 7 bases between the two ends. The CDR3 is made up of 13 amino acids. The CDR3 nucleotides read TGTGCCAGCAGTTCTAGAAGGAACACTGAAGCTTTCTTT. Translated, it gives CASSSRRNTEAFF.

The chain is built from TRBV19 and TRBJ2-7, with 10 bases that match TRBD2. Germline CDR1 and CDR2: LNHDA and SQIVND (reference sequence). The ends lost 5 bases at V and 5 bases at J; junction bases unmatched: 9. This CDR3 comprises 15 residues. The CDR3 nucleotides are TGTGCCAGTAGTCCCCCGGGACTAGCGACCAACGAGCAGTACTTC. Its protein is CASSPPGLATNEQYF.

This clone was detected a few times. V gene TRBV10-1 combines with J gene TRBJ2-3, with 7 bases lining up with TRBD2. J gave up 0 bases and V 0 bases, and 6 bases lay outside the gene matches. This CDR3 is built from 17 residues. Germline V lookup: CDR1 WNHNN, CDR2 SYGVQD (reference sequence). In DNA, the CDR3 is TGCGCCAGCAGTGAGTCGATACTAGCGACTAGCACAGATACGCAGTATTTT. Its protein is CASSESILATSTDTQYF.

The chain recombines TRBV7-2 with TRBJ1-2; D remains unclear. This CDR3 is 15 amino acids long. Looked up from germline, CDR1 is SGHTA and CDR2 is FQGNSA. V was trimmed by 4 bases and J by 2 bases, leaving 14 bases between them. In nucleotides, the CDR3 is TGTGCCAGCAGCTCGGAACAGAGGGCAAACTATGGCTACACCTTC. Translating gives CASSSEQRANYGYTF.

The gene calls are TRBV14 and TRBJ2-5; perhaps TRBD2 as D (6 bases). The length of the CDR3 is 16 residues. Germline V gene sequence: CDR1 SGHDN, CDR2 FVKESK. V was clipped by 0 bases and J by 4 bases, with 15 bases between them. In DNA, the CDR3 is TGTGCCAGCAGCCAAGAGATCTACAGGCGGGGAGAGACCCAGTACTTC. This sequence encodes CASSQEIYRRGETQYF.